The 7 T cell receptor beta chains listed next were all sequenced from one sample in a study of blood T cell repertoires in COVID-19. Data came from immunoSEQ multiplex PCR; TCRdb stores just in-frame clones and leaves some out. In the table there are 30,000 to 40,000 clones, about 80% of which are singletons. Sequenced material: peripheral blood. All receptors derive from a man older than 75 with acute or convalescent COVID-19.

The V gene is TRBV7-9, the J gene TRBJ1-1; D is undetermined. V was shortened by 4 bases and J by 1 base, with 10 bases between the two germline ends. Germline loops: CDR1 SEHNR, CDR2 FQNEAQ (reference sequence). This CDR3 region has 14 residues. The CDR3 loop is CASSSHDKNTEAFF. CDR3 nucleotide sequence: TGTGCCAGCAGCTCTCACGACAAGAACACTGAAGCTTTCTTT.

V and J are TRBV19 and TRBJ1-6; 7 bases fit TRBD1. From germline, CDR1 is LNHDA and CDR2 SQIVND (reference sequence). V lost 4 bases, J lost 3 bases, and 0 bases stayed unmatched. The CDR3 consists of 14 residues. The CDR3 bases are TGTGCCAGTAGTACAGGGGGCTATAATTCACCCCTCCACTTT. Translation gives CASSTGGYNSPLHF. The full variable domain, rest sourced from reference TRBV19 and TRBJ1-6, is DGGITQSPKYLFRKEGQNVTLSCEQNLNHDAMYWYRQDPGQGLRLIYYSQIVNDFQKGDIAEGYSVSREKKESFPLTVTSAQKNPTAFYLCASSTGGYNSPLHFGNGTRLTVT.

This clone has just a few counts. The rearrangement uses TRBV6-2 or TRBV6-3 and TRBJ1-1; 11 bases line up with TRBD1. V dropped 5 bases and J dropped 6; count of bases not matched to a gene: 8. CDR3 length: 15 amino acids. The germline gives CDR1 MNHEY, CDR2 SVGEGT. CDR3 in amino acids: CASSPQGQGDSEAFF. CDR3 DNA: TGTGCCAGCAGTCCCCAGGGACAGGGGGATTCTGAAGCTTTCTTT.

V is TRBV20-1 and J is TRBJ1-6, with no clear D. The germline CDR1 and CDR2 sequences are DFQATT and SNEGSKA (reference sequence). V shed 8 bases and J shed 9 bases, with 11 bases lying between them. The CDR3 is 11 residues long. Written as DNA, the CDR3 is TGCAGTACATCTGGGCGTTCACCCCTCCACTTT. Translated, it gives CSTSGRSPLHF.

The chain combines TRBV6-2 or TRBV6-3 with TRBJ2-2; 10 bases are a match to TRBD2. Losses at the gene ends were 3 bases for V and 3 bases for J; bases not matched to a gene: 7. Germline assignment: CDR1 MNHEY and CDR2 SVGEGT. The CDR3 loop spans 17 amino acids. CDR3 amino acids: CASSYGLAGAYTGELFF. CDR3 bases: TGTGCCAGCAGTTATGGTCTAGCGGGAGCGTACACCGGGGAGCTGTTTTTT.

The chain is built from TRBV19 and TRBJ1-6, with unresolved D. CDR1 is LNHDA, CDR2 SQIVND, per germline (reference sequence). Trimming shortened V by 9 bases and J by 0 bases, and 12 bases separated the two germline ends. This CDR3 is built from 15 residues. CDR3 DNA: TGTGCCAGCGCAACAGATTCCTCCTATAATTCACCCCTCCACTTT. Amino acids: CASATDSSYNSPLHF.

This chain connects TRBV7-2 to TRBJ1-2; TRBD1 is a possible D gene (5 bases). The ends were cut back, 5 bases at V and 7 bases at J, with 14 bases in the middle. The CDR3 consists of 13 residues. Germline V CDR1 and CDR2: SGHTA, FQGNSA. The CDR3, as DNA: TGTGCCAGCAGCCGCAGGGAGGTGGTTGGCTACACCTTC. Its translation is CASSRREVVGYTF.